This TCR beta chain originates from a study of monozygotic twins with inflammatory bowel disease. TCRdb re-called the 5' RACE reads and gives one entry per CDR3 protein, without DNA. Its table lists around 97,000 distinct CDR3 sequences. Germline CDR1 is SGHDN and CDR2 is FVKESK. CDR3 size: 16 residues. General study results and limits: By inverse Simpson index, TCRbeta diversity was lower in IBD patients than in healthy co-twins. Variability in patient repertoires may have come partly from differing immunosuppressive treatments.

A word on this clonotype: The target antigen is unknown.

The origin of this receptor is a human donor with ulcerative colitis or Crohn's disease, or a healthy co-twin of an affected twin (not recorded which). This chain links TRBV14 with TRBJ2-7; TCRdb proposes TRBD2, but this gene call is untestable without DNA. Sequencing was performed on blood. The CDR3 is CASSRLAAGLAAEQYF.